One sample yielded the 18 T cell receptor beta chains listed below, sequenced in a study of regulatory T cells in long-lasting Graves disease. Time point: newly diagnosed GD, antithyroid drugs for less than 3 months. With RNA extracted from PBMCs as input, the TCR library was made. Building the TCR beta libraries relied on iRepertoire HTBI primers, and CDR3 regions underwent Arm-PCR. TCRdb reanalysed the multiplex PCR reads using MiXCR and keeps one entry per CDR3 protein. Counted here are around 320,000 distinct CDR3 sequences, 16% occurring once; the ten biggest clones make up roughly 29%. These records were also assigned to another study, of T cells in Graves' hyperthyroidism and ophthalmopathy.

The sequencing used peripheral blood mononuclear cells (PBMCs), collected at new diagnosis, from a patient treated with antithyroid drugs. These receptors came from a man aged 40-49 years with Graves disease.

This clonotype showed up many times. This chain's CDR3 is CASSQVESRGYTF. The CDR3 DNA follows: TGCGCCAGCAGCCAAGTGGAGTCGAGGGGCTACACCTTC. The chain employs TRBV4-1 and TRBJ1-2; D ambiguous. The CDR3 loop spans 13 amino acids. The V and J ends lost 1 base and 8 bases respectively, with 11 bases between them. In germline, CDR1 is MGHRA, CDR2 YSYEKL.

This clonotype came up many times. This rearrangement joins TRBV20-1 to TRBJ2-7; D perhaps matches TRBD1 (6 bases). CDR1 and CDR2 (germline): DFQATT, SNEGSKA (reference sequence). The CDR3 has 15 residues. Trimming pared 2 bases from V and 0 bases from J, leaving 14 bases between. This chain's CDR3 is CSARKQGTSSYEQYF. The DNA for the CDR3 is TGCAGTGCTAGAAAACAGGGTACTAGCTCCTACGAGCAGTACTTC.

This clonotype appeared many times. This chain connects TRBV7-3 to TRBJ2-5, with TRBD2 matching 10 bases. CDR1 is SGHTA, CDR2 FQGTGA, per germline. Losses at the gene ends were 0 bases for V and 3 bases for J; bases not matched to a gene: 1. There are 15 residues in the CDR3. The CDR3 DNA is TGTGCCAGCAGCTTAACTAGCGGGGGGAAAGAGACCCAGTACTTC. This gives the protein CASSLTSGGKETQYF.

This clonotype was observed many times. The CDR3 reads CASSPQGTGEKLFF. The CDR3 nucleotides read TGTGCCAGCAGCCCGCAGGGGACGGGTGAAAAACTGTTTTTT. V gene TRBV7-2 combines with J gene TRBJ1-4; D perhaps matches TRBD1 (6 bases). The CDR3 consists of 14 residues. Trimming removed 5 bases at V and 7 bases at J, with 14 bases between. Germline values: CDR1 SGHTA, CDR2 FQGNSA.

This clonotype was observed at least ten times. V usage is TRBV28 and J usage is TRBJ1-1; D call uncertain. The ends were cut back, 2 bases at V and 8 bases at J, with 6 bases in the middle. The CDR3 runs 11 residues. The germline CDR1 and CDR2 sequences are MDHEN and SYDVKM. For the CDR3, the DNA is TGTGCCAGCAGTTTAAGCTCCGAAGCTTTCTTT. Translated, it gives CASSLSSEAFF.

Only a few counts were recorded for this clonotype. The J gene is TRBJ2-3, the V gene TRBV7-9, with 8 bases that match TRBD1. The CDR3 consists of 16 residues. Germline assignment: CDR1 SEHNR and CDR2 FQNEAQ (reference sequence). V was clipped by 2 bases and J by 1 base; unmatched bases: 5. The chain's CDR3 is CASSLPPGQGTDTQYF. CDR3 nucleotides: TGTGCCAGCAGCTTACCCCCGGGACAGGGCACAGATACGCAGTATTTT.

This clonotype came up a few times. The chain employs TRBV3-1 and TRBJ2-7; 7 bases agree with TRBD1. Germline CDR1 reads LGHDT; CDR2 reads YNNKEL (reference sequence). The trim removed 0 bases at V and 5 bases at J, leaving 7 bases unmatched. The length of the CDR3 is 15 residues. Here the CDR3 reads CASSQDPTGNHEQYF. In DNA, the CDR3 is TGTGCCAGCAGCCAAGACCCGACAGGGAATCACGAGCAGTACTTC.

This clonotype showed up many times. This chain links TRBV2 with TRBJ1-1, with D hard to call. V lost 6 bases, J lost 5 bases, and 19 bases lay in between. The CDR3 sequence is 15 residues long. The germline gives CDR1 SNHLY, CDR2 FYNNEI. The CDR3 region is CASRVPEGSGTEAFF. In DNA, the CDR3 is TGTGCCAGCAGGGTACCCGAAGGGTCTGGGACTGAAGCTTTCTTT.

This clonotype was seen repeatedly, ten times or more. CDR3 loop: CASRTGESTDTQYF. The CDR3 region has the DNA TGCGCCAGCAGGACAGGGGAAAGCACAGATACGCAGTATTTT. The chain recombines TRBV5-1 with TRBJ2-3, with 8 bases aligning to TRBD1. V was pared by 5 bases and J by 0 bases, with 2 bases of the junction left unmatched. This CDR3 is 14 amino acids long. CDR1 SGHRS and CDR2 YFSETQ come from the germline V gene.

The V and J genes are TRBV28 and TRBJ2-6, with TRBD1 as a possible D gene (7 bases). V shed 5 bases and J shed 4 bases, with 15 bases lying between them. The CDR3 loop spans 16 amino acids. Germline-derived CDR1 and CDR2 are MDHEN and SYDVKM. Here the CDR3 reads CASSTQGGAGANVLTF. The CDR3 DNA reads TGTGCCAGCAGTACTCAGGGGGGTGCCGGGGCCAACGTCCTGACTTTC.

V usage is TRBV29-1 and J usage is TRBJ2-2, with 7 bases identical to TRBD1. Germline CDR1 and CDR2: SQVTM and ANQGSEA. With 7 bases clipped from V and 1 base from J, the junction kept 3 bases outside the gene matches. The length of the CDR3 is 13 residues. The CDR3 nucleotides read TGCAGCGGAGGGACAGAGAACACCGGGGAGCTGTTTTTT. Amino acid sequence: CSGGTENTGELFF.

The chain has TRBV4-1 and TRBJ2-3, with D hard to call. This CDR3 comprises 16 residues. V dropped 2 bases and J dropped 0 bases, with 12 bases sitting between them. Germline assignment: CDR1 MGHRA and CDR2 YSYEKL. The CDR3 reads CASSQINLISTDTQYF. CDR3 DNA: TGCGCCAGCAGCCAAATCAATTTAATAAGCACAGATACGCAGTATTTT.

This clonotype occurred many times. The rearrangement links TRBV30 to TRBJ2-1, with D unclear. The V gene's germline CDR1 is GTSNPN and CDR2 SVGIG (reference sequence). The CDR3 runs to 13 residues. Trimming removed 7 bases from V and 1 base from J, with 11 bases in between. CDR3: CASMPLSYNEQFF. CDR3 bases: TGTGCCTCCATGCCATTATCCTACAATGAGCAGTTCTTC.

This clonotype was seen at least ten times. The rearrangement links TRBV20-1 to TRBJ2-7, with TRBD1 matching 7 bases. Germline CDR1 and CDR2: DFQATT and SNEGSKA (reference sequence). The length of the CDR3 is 17 residues. The V segment lost 3 bases and the J segment 0 bases; nucleotides outside the gene matches: 14. The CDR3 is CSARVEGGTVSSYEQYF. CDR3 sequence (DNA): TGCAGTGCTAGGGTTGAGGGTGGGACAGTTAGCTCCTACGAGCAGTACTTC.

This clonotype was seen more than once but under ten times. This chain joins TRBV5-1 and TRBJ2-5; TRBD1 agrees at 10 bases. The germline CDR1 and CDR2 sequences are SGHRS and YFSETQ. J was trimmed by 3 bases and V by 5 bases; bases with no gene match: 7. This CDR3 is built from 15 residues. The CDR3 here is CASSRGQGNKETQYF. The CDR3 DNA reads TGCGCCAGCAGTAGGGGACAGGGGAATAAAGAGACCCAGTACTTC.

This clonotype was observed a few times. This chain links TRBV5-1 with TRBJ2-5; 12 positions agree with TRBD2. The germline CDR1 and CDR2 sequences are SGHRS and YFSETQ. The CDR3 totals 18 residues. The V gene end was trimmed by 0 bases and the J gene end by 2 bases; junction bases not matched to a gene: 8. This CDR3 reads CASSLGLAGASPQETQYF. The CDR3 bases are TGCGCCAGCAGCTTGGGACTAGCGGGGGCCAGTCCTCAAGAGACCCAGTACTTC.

The rearrangement joins TRBV25-1 to TRBJ2-2; D not resolved. Trimming took 5 bases from V and 6 from J, leaving 16 bases between them. CDR1 MGHDK and CDR2 SYGVNS come from the germline V gene. The CDR3 covers 15 residues. This chain's CDR3 is CASSRGHVKSGELFF. In DNA, the CDR3 is TGTGCCAGCAGTAGAGGCCACGTAAAATCCGGGGAGCTGTTTTTT.

This clonotype showed up just a few times. The CDR3 is CASSGGYDQPQHF. The CDR3 DNA is TGTGCCAGCAGTGGAGGGTATGATCAGCCCCAGCATTTT. V and J are TRBV2 and TRBJ1-5; D gene uncertain. Trimming pared 4 bases from V and 5 bases from J, leaving 9 bases between. The CDR3 loop spans 13 amino acids. Germline CDR1 is SNHLY and CDR2 is FYNNEI.